Presented here are 30 T cell receptor beta chains from one specimen sequenced in a study of response to subunit inactivated influenza vaccine. TCRdb reprocessed the RT-PCR reads with MiXCR, giving one entry per CDR3 protein. The sample includes approximately 170,000 distinct CDR3 sequences, approximately 12% seen only once; the top ten take approximately 32%. The same data also went into a second study, on T cells expressing NK-cell markers. In that study: 5'RACE template switching with UMIs generated TCR beta cDNA.

The sample here was CD8+ T cells sorted from PBMCs, taken about 12 days after vaccination. The source is a middle-aged man who received an inactivated influenza vaccine.

This clonotype appeared a few times. This chain's CDR3 is CASSFQYSGLAGVKDYEQYF. In DNA, the CDR3 is TGTGCCAGCAGCTTCCAGTACTCGGGACTAGCGGGAGTGAAGGACTACGAGCAGTACTTC. The chain is built from TRBV11-1 and TRBJ2-7; 14 bases are shared with TRBD2. Per the germline V gene, CDR1 is SGHAT and CDR2 is FQDESV (reference sequence). The CDR3 consists of 20 residues. The V segment lost 3 bases and the J segment 3 bases; nucleotides outside the gene matches: 16.

Here the CDR3 reads CASSLSTGQGAGELFF. The CDR3 nucleotides read TGTGCCAGCAGTCTTTCGACGGGACAGGGGGCCGGGGAGCTGTTTTTT. The chain couples TRBV7-9 to TRBJ2-2, with TRBD1 matching 11 bases. J lost 6 bases, V lost 6 bases, and 9 bases had no gene match. The CDR3 contains 16 residues. Germline V gene lookup returns CDR1 SEHNR and CDR2 FQNEAQ (reference sequence).

The table lists this clonotype with a few counts. This chain links TRBV10-2 with TRBJ2-7; maybe TRBD1 (6 bases). The V gene lost 0 bases and the J gene lost 1 base, with 7 bases spanning the gap. CDR1 and CDR2 (germline): WSHSY, SAAADI. CDR3 length: 14 residues. CDR3 nucleotides: TGCGCCAGCAGTGAGTCTAGGGGGTCCTACGAGCAGTACTTC. Translated: CASSESRGSYEQYF.

The rearrangement links TRBV28 to TRBJ1-4; no clear D. The CDR3 extends over 13 amino acids. V was pared by 2 bases and J by 8 bases, with 9 bases between. From germline, CDR1 is MDHEN and CDR2 SYDVKM. In DNA form, the CDR3 reads TGTGCCAGCAGTTTAACCCCGGGGGAAAAACTGTTTTTT. Translated, it gives CASSLTPGEKLFF.

This clonotype was found a few times. The chain recombines TRBV10-2 with TRBJ2-6, with 9 nucleotides matching TRBD2. This CDR3 contains 17 residues. V shed 4 bases and J 6 bases; nucleotides not matched to a gene: 10. Germline V lookup: CDR1 WSHSY, CDR2 SAAADI. The CDR3, as DNA: TGCGCCAGCAGTGGAATGGGACTAGCAAGCGTGGCCAACGTCCTGACTTTC. Translating it yields CASSGMGLASVANVLTF.

This clonotype was observed many times. CDR3 coding DNA: TGTGCCAGCAGCCGGGCTGGGATGTACCAAGAGACCCAGTACTTC. Translated: CASSRAGMYQETQYF. The rearrangement uses TRBV16 and TRBJ2-5, with D unclear. Trimming removed 4 bases from V and 0 bases from J, with 12 bases in between. This CDR3 contains 15 residues. Germline CDR1 and CDR2: KGHSY and FQNENV.

In this sample, this clonotype turned up a few times. This chain connects TRBV27 to TRBJ2-4; D remains unclear. The germline V gene has CDR1 MNHEY and CDR2 SMNVEV (reference sequence). This CDR3 is built from 13 residues. Trimming removed 4 bases from V and 3 bases from J, with 7 bases in between. The CDR3 DNA is TGTGCCAGCAGTTCCCCCAACAAAAACATTCAGTACTTC. It yields the protein CASSSPNKNIQYF.

On this clonotype: A much larger clone lies one base from this, so it may be a read error. The chain combines TRBV20-1 with TRBJ2-3; D possibly uses TRBD1 or TRBD2 (5 bases each). Germline CDR1 reads DFQATT; CDR2 reads SNEGSKA (reference sequence). The CDR3 runs 14 residues. For the CDR3, the DNA is TGCAGTGCCATGGACCGGGACCGCACAGATACGCAGTGTTTT. Translation: CSAMDRDRTDTQCF.

The chain combines TRBV4-3 with TRBJ2-7; D may be TRBD2 (7 bases). The germline V gene encodes CDR1 LGHNA and CDR2 YSLEER. CDR3 size: 15 residues. The V end was cut by 6 bases, the J end by 0 bases, with 15 bases between. CDR3 loop: CASSLEGGDSYEQYF. CDR3 nucleotides: TGCGCCAGCAGTCTAGAGGGGGGGGACTCCTACGAGCAGTACTTC.

This clonotype occurred a few times. The gene calls are TRBV4-3 and TRBJ2-7; weak D call: TRBD2 (5 bases). This CDR3 has 15 amino acids. V lost 0 bases to trimming and J lost 1 base, with 10 bases between them. CDR1 and CDR2 (germline): LGHNA, YSLEER. The CDR3 region has the DNA TGCGCCAGCAGCCAAGATTTTACTAGTTCCTACGAGCAGTACTTC. Translation gives CASSQDFTSSYEQYF.

This clonotype has a handful of counts. The CDR3 here is CASSQEPTDNEQYF. The CDR3 region has the DNA TGCGCCAGCAGCCAAGAACCCACAGACAACGAGCAGTACTTC. The rearrangement joins TRBV4-1 to TRBJ2-7, with D unclear. The CDR3 covers 14 residues. Germline CDR1 MGHRA, CDR2 YSYEKL. With 0 bases removed from V and 5 bases from J, the gap between germline ends came to 11 bases.

This clonotype came up a few times. The chain couples TRBV7-9 to TRBJ2-3, with D tentatively TRBD1 (5 bases). The CDR3 consists of 14 residues. Trimming removed 6 bases from V and 2 bases from J, with 12 bases in between. Germline lookup yields CDR1 SEHNR and CDR2 FQNEAQ (reference sequence). The CDR3 reads CASSQDTNTDTQYF. The CDR3 nucleotides are TGTGCCAGCAGTCAGGACACGAACACAGATACGCAGTATTTT.

The V and J genes are TRBV30 and TRBJ2-5, with 7 nucleotides matching TRBD2. The V segment lost 4 bases and the J segment 9 bases; nucleotides outside the gene matches: 14. Germline V gene lookup returns CDR1 GTSNPN and CDR2 SVGIG (reference sequence). The CDR3 is 14 amino acids. The CDR3 DNA reads as TGTGCCTGGATGTCCGACCTGGGGGGGGTGGCCCAGTACTTC. This encodes CAWMSDLGGVAQYF. Combining the CDR3 with reference TRBV30 and TRBJ2-5 gives the whole variable domain SQTIHQWPATLVQPVGSPLSLECTVEGTSNPNLYWYRQAAGRGLQLLFYSVGIGQISSEVPQNLSASRPQDRQFILSSKKLLLSDSGFYLCAWMSDLGGVAQYFGPGTRLLVL.

This chain uses TRBV6-1 with TRBJ2-3, with 8 bases lining up with TRBD1. The CDR3 covers 17 residues. V was pared by 6 bases and J by 2 bases, with 13 bases of the junction left unmatched. The germline CDR1 and CDR2 sequences are MNHNS and SASEGT. This chain's CDR3 is CASRSPGGISVTDTQYF. DNA of the CDR3: TGTGCCAGCAGGTCGCCAGGGGGCATTTCTGTCACAGATACGCAGTATTTT.

The genes are TRBV7-6 and TRBJ2-7, with TRBD2 matching over 12 bases. The V and J ends lost 6 bases and 4 bases, in that order; junction bases with no gene match: 7. Germline lookup yields CDR1 SGHVS and CDR2 FNYEAQ. The CDR3 sequence is 15 residues long. As DNA, the CDR3 is TGTGCCAGCAGTGTGTCTAGCGGGAGGGCGTACGAGCAGTACTTC. Translating gives CASSVSSGRAYEQYF.

This clonotype appeared many times. The chain links TRBV10-3 to TRBJ2-7, with D maybe TRBD1 (5 bases). V was pared by 7 bases and J by 0 bases, with 10 bases between. This CDR3 is 13 amino acids long. Germline CDR1 ENHRY, CDR2 SYGVKD. The CDR3 bases are TGTGCCATCAACCGACAGCCCTCCTACGAGCAGTACTTC. It encodes CAINRQPSYEQYF.

A few counts support this clonotype. The chain has TRBV28 and TRBJ2-7, with D maybe TRBD2 (6 bases). The ends were cut back, 5 bases at V and 0 bases at J, with 26 bases in the middle. CDR1 and CDR2 (germline): MDHEN, SYDVKM. There are 19 residues in the CDR3. The CDR3 nucleotides read TGTGCCAGCAGTCCCCGAGGGGTGGTGACTAGACTTAGCTCCTACGAGCAGTACTTC. Its translation: CASSPRGVVTRLSSYEQYF.

This clonotype came up many times. The chain is built from TRBV5-6 and TRBJ2-1; D gene ambiguous. Germline CDR1 and CDR2: SGHDT and YYEEEE. The CDR3 is 14 amino acids. The V end lost 4 bases, the J end lost 3 bases, and 11 bases lay between the germline ends. CDR3 coding DNA: TGTGCCAGCAGCCCCCCCCTTTACTACAATGAGCAGTTCTTC. It codes for CASSPPLYYNEQFF.

This clonotype has only a few counts. The chain joins TRBV6-2 or TRBV6-3 to TRBJ2-1; D gene ambiguous. There are 16 residues in the CDR3. V was trimmed by 0 bases and J by 3 bases, leaving 12 bases between them. Germline CDR1 and CDR2: MNHEY and SVGEGT. CDR3 sequence reads: CASSYSRQQIYNEQFF. The DNA for the CDR3 is TGTGCCAGCAGTTACTCGCGGCAGCAGATCTACAATGAGCAGTTCTTC.

A few counts support this clonotype. This rearrangement joins TRBV20-1 to TRBJ2-7; D is undetermined. Trimming cost V 4 bases and J 1 base, with 8 bases left between them. The CDR3 is made up of 12 amino acids. The germline V gene has CDR1 DFQATT and CDR2 SNEGSKA (reference sequence). For the CDR3, the DNA is TGCAGTGCTAATCACAGATCCTACGAGCAGTACTTC. Protein: CSANHRSYEQYF.

This clonotype has just a few counts. This rearrangement joins TRBV25-1 to TRBJ2-7; 7 nucleotides align to TRBD1. CDR3 size: 12 residues. The V and J ends lost 3 bases and 6 bases, in that order; junction bases with no gene match: 2. Per the germline V gene, CDR1 is MGHDK and CDR2 is SYGVNS. The DNA for the CDR3 is TGTGCCAGCAGTGAGACAGGGCTCGAGCAGTACTTC. Protein: CASSETGLEQYF.

The V and J genes are TRBV6-1 and TRBJ2-6; D may be TRBD1 or TRBD2 (5 bases each). Per the germline V gene, CDR1 is MNHNS and CDR2 is SASEGT. V lost 6 bases, J lost 2 bases, and 20 bases lay in between. This CDR3 spans 18 amino acids. The CDR3 sequence is CASSLSGAGLAGANVLTF. CDR3 in DNA: TGTGCCAGCAGCCTAAGTGGGGCGGGTCTTGCTGGGGCCAACGTCCTGACTTTC.

This clonotype was detected a few times. The chain combines TRBV9 with TRBJ1-5; D is uncertain. V was shortened by 0 bases and J by 7 bases, with 11 bases between the two germline ends. The CDR3 consists of 14 residues. CDR1 and CDR2 (germline): SGDLS, YYNGEE. The CDR3 loop reads CASSVDGRPQPQHF. The DNA of the CDR3 is TGTGCCAGCAGCGTAGATGGGCGGCCCCAGCCCCAGCATTTT. Together with reference TRBV9 and TRBJ1-5, the CDR3 gives the full variable domain: DSGVTQTPKHLITATGQRVTLRCSPRSGDLSVYWYQQSLDQGLQFLIQYYNGEERAKGNILERFSAQQFPDLHSELNLSSLELGDSALYFCASSVDGRPQPQHFGDGTRLSIL.

There are a few counts of this clonotype. The rearrangement links TRBV28 to TRBJ1-5; no firm D call. Germline loops: CDR1 MDHEN, CDR2 SYDVKM. This CDR3 spans 14 amino acids. V lost 6 bases, J lost 1 base, and 10 bases lay in between. CDR3 protein: CASRLIVSNQPQHF. CDR3 DNA sequence: TGTGCCAGCAGATTAATAGTAAGCAATCAGCCCCAGCATTTT.

V and J are TRBV28 and TRBJ2-2, with 7 bases aligning to TRBD1. Trimming took 6 bases from V and 7 from J; bases not matched to a gene: 5. Germline V gene lookup returns CDR1 MDHEN and CDR2 SYDVKM. The CDR3 loop spans 13 amino acids. CDR3 in DNA: TGTGCCAGCAGACCGTACAGGGGCGGGGAGCTGTTTTTT. Its protein product is CASRPYRGGELFF.

The chain has TRBV7-6 and TRBJ2-2; D is perhaps TRBD1 or TRBD2 (5 bases each). Trimming removed 5 bases from V and 10 bases from J, with 17 bases in between. The germline gives CDR1 SGHVS, CDR2 FNYEAQ. There are 14 residues in the CDR3. Here the CDR3 reads CASSTGRAGSELFF. For the CDR3, the DNA is TGTGCCAGCAGCACGGGACGGGCCGGGTCGGAGCTGTTTTTT.

This clonotype appeared a few times. The gene calls are TRBV4-3 and TRBJ2-2; 7 bases fit TRBD2. There are 15 residues in the CDR3. Germline V gene sequence: CDR1 LGHNA, CDR2 YSLEER. The J segment lost 4 bases and the V segment lost 4 bases, leaving 6 bases of the junction unmatched. CDR3 sequence (DNA): TGCGCCAGCAGCCCCGACGGGGGGACCACCGGGGAGCTGTTTTTT. Translation gives CASSPDGGTTGELFF.

The genes are TRBV29-1 and TRBJ2-7, with TRBD2 matching over 10 bases. The length of the CDR3 is 16 residues. Germline CDR1 is SQVTM and CDR2 is ANQGSEA. With V trimmed by 3 bases and J by 3 bases, 11 bases remained unmatched. CDR3 residues: CSVEETSGRSVYEQYF. The CDR3 coding sequence is TGCAGCGTTGAGGAGACTAGCGGGCGCTCTGTCTACGAGCAGTACTTC.

This clonotype came up many times. The chain has TRBV12-3 or TRBV12-4 and TRBJ2-1; TRBD1 aligns across 7 bases. Losses at the gene ends were 5 bases for V and 2 bases for J; bases not matched to a gene: 9. This CDR3 is 16 amino acids long. The CDR3, as DNA: TGTGCCAGCAGTCTTATCACAGGGGTACCCTACAATGAGCAGTTCTTC. As protein: CASSLITGVPYNEQFF.

This clonotype was seen many times. This chain links TRBV11-2 with TRBJ2-7; 9 bases are shared with TRBD2. Trimming removed 1 base from V and 5 bases from J; junction bases left unmatched: 6. Germline CDR1 reads SGHAT; CDR2 reads FQNNGV. This CDR3 is 15 amino acids long. The CDR3 sequence is CASSLASRGGDEQYF. The CDR3 coding sequence is TGTGCCAGCAGCTTAGCGTCGCGGGGGGGCGACGAGCAGTACTTC. The whole variable domain, filled in from reference TRBV11-2 and TRBJ2-7, reads EAGVAQSPRYKIIEKRQSVAFWCNPISGHATLYWYQQILGQGPKLLIQFQNNGVVDDSQLPKDRFSAERLKGVDSTLKIQPAKLEDSAVYLCASSLASRGGDEQYFGPGTRLTVT.